The next 17 T cell receptor beta chains were all read from a single sample in a study of T cell responses to AZD1222 COVID-19 vaccine. Here immunoSEQ multiplex PCR was the method, and the copy in TCRdb shows in-frame clones only, minus some. The data show 130,000 or so clones, approximately 85% seen once. This sample comprised peripheral blood, obtained on day 0 of AZD1222 vaccination. These receptors were taken from an adult in good health.

The rearrangement joins TRBV11-2 to TRBJ1-2; 10 bases match TRBD1. This CDR3 is built from 18 residues. CDR1 is SGHAT, CDR2 FQNNGV, per germline. With 5 bases clipped from V and 0 bases from J, the junction kept 12 bases outside the gene matches. The CDR3: CASSLPGQGTYANYGYTF. The CDR3 DNA follows: TGTGCCAGCAGCCTCCCGGGACAGGGGACCTACGCTAACTATGGCTACACCTTC.

This rearrangement joins TRBV7-2 to TRBJ2-5; either TRBD1 or TRBD2 may supply D (5 bases each). CDR1 SGHTA and CDR2 FQGNSA come from the germline V gene. The CDR3 totals 15 residues. Trimming took off 0 bases at V and 5 bases at J, with 13 bases between the two ends. The CDR3 region has the DNA TGTGCCAGCAGCTTAGCGGGACCCCGCTCGGAGACCCAGTACTTC. The encoded protein is CASSLAGPRSETQYF.

The CDR3 loop is CASSQDRWGAGGGGEAFF. DNA of the CDR3: TGTGCCAGCAGCCAAGATAGGTGGGGGGCAGGGGGCGGAGGTGAGGCTTTCTTT. The V and J genes are TRBV4-2 and TRBJ1-1; 8 positions match TRBD1. CDR3 length equals 18 residues. CDR1 LGHNA and CDR2 YNFKEQ come from the germline V gene. V gave up 0 bases and J gave up 11 bases; unmatched junction bases: 20.

This chain links TRBV6-2 or TRBV6-3 with TRBJ2-1; D is uncertain. CDR3 length equals 20 residues. Trimming left V 4 bases short and J 6 bases short, with 31 bases between. Germline values: CDR1 MNHEY, CDR2 SVGEGT. The chain's CDR3 is CASSFFVQLIPKRGPNEQFF. The CDR3 region has the DNA TGTGCCAGCAGTTTTTTCGTCCAGTTAATTCCAAAACGTGGACCCAATGAGCAGTTCTTC.

The chain combines TRBV5-4 with TRBJ2-5; no clear D. Germline V gene lookup returns CDR1 SGHNT and CDR2 YYREEE (reference sequence). V was pared by 0 bases and J by 3 bases, with 6 bases between. The CDR3 runs to 13 residues. The CDR3 loop is CASSLGWEETQYF. The CDR3, as DNA: TGTGCCAGCAGCTTGGGTTGGGAAGAGACCCAGTACTTC.

This chain uses TRBV5-1 with TRBJ1-4, with a tentative D call TRBD1 (5 bases). Germline V gene sequence: CDR1 SGHRS, CDR2 YFSETQ. The length of the CDR3 is 13 residues. The ends were cut back, 6 bases at V and 8 bases at J, with 14 bases in the middle. The CDR3, as DNA: TGCGCCAGCAAAGAGGACAATGAGGAAAAACTGTTTTTT. Protein product: CASKEDNEEKLFF.

This CDR3 is CASSQSLLTGSSYEQYF. CDR3 DNA sequence: TGCGCCAGCAGCCAAAGCCTCCTGACAGGAAGCTCCTACGAGCAGTACTTC. The chain is built from TRBV4-3 and TRBJ2-7, with D tentatively TRBD1 (6 bases). The CDR3 has 17 amino acids. CDR1 and CDR2 from the germline V gene are LGHNA and YSLEER. V was pared by 2 bases and J by 0 bases, with 17 bases between.

This clone appeared a few times. The chain uses TRBV19 and TRBJ2-5, with D perhaps matching TRBD2 (7 bases). Trimming took 6 bases from V and 0 from J, leaving 14 bases between them. CDR1 and CDR2 from the germline V gene are LNHDA and SQIVND (reference sequence). The CDR3 sequence is 15 residues long. Here the CDR3 reads CASRGGGWYQETQYF. CDR3 in DNA: TGTGCCAGTAGGGGAGGGGGATGGTACCAAGAGACCCAGTACTTC. Full variable domain (outside the CDR3, taken from reference TRBV19 and TRBJ2-5): DGGITQSPKYLFRKEGQNVTLSCEQNLNHDAMYWYRQDPGQGLRLIYYSQIVNDFQKGDIAEGYSVSREKKESFPLTVTSAQKNPTAFYLCASRGGGWYQETQYFGPGTRLLVL.

This chain links TRBV3-1 (or the pseudogene TRBV3-2) with TRBJ2-1; possible D gene TRBD1, 5 bases. The CDR3 totals 14 residues. Trimming pared 1 base from V and 9 bases from J, leaving 13 bases between. The germline gives CDR1 LGHDT, CDR2 YNNKEL (reference sequence). The CDR3 DNA is TGTGCCAGCAGCCAAGGGGGCCAGGGCCCTGAGCAGTTCTTC. As protein: CASSQGGQGPEQFF.

This chain links TRBV3-1 (or the pseudogene TRBV3-2) with TRBJ1-2; 8 nucleotides line up with TRBD1. Germline CDR1 reads LGHDT; CDR2 reads YNNKEL (reference sequence). There are 14 residues in the CDR3. J lost 7 bases, V lost 6 bases, and 10 bases had no gene match. The CDR3 region is CASSGGQGGSGYTF. Here the CDR3 DNA reads TGTGCCAGCAGTGGTGGACAGGGAGGTTCTGGCTACACCTTC.

The rearrangement links TRBV6-5 to TRBJ1-4, with D maybe TRBD1 (5 bases). The CDR3 contains 12 residues. V lost 6 bases, J lost 8 bases, and 10 bases lay in between. Germline CDR1 is MNHEY and CDR2 is SVGAGI. The CDR3 DNA is TGTGCCAGCAGAACAGGCGGGGAAAAACTGTTTTTT. Amino acids: CASRTGGEKLFF.

The gene calls are TRBV11-2 and TRBJ2-5; perhaps TRBD1 as D (5 bases). The CDR3 covers 16 residues. V was trimmed by 0 bases and J by 7 bases, leaving 18 bases between them. The germline V gene encodes CDR1 SGHAT and CDR2 FQNNGV. The CDR3 DNA follows: TGTGCCAGCAGCTTAGATATCTACGTCAATCAGGGGACCCAGTACTTC. Its protein product is CASSLDIYVNQGTQYF.

Details on this clone: The junction departs from the called germline gene at one end, perhaps through a read error. The CDR3 is CASSLAADTEAFF. CDR3 coding DNA: TGTGCTAGCAGCTTAGCGGCAGACACTGAAGCTTTCTTT. The chain is built from TRBV7-7 and TRBJ1-1; no definite D call. Germline CDR1 is SSHAT and CDR2 is FNYEAQ (reference sequence). The CDR3 totals 13 residues.

The V gene is TRBV10-3, the J gene TRBJ2-7, with 8 bases that match TRBD2. CDR3 length equals 15 residues. Looked up from germline, CDR1 is ENHRY and CDR2 is SYGVKD. Unmatched junction bases numbered 16, after V lost 8 bases and J lost 7 bases. The CDR3 DNA follows: TGTGCCATCGGTCTTAATAGCGGGAATTCGGGGGAGCAGTACTTC. Translated: CAIGLNSGNSGEQYF.

The gene calls are TRBV14 and TRBJ1-4, with 10 bases lining up with TRBD1. CDR3 length: 16 residues. Germline V CDR1 and CDR2: SGHDN, FVKESK. V lost 0 bases to trimming and J lost 7 bases; unmatched junction nucleotides: 5. CDR3 DNA: TGTGCCAGCAGCCAAGATATTGGGACAGGGGCTGAAAAACTGTTTTTT. It codes for CASSQDIGTGAEKLFF.

V and J are TRBV5-5 and TRBJ1-5; D gene uncertain. CDR1 is SGHKS and CDR2 is YYEKEE in the germline V gene (reference sequence). With 0 bases removed from V and 2 bases from J, the gap between germline ends came to 15 bases. The CDR3 runs to 17 residues. In nucleotides, the CDR3 is TGTGCCAGCAGCTTGGCGCCGCGAGGCCCTGGCAATCAGCCCCAGCATTTT. Its translation is CASSLAPRGPGNQPQHF.

The chain has TRBV19 and TRBJ2-7, with a tentative D call TRBD2 (6 bases). Between the trimmed V and J ends, which lost 7 bases and 7 bases, there was a span of 14 bases. CDR1 is LNHDA and CDR2 is SQIVND in the germline V gene (reference sequence). The CDR3 consists of 12 residues. CDR3 protein: CASTRGSGEQYF. The CDR3 nucleotides read TGTGCCAGTACCCGAGGCAGCGGGGAGCAGTACTTC. The whole variable domain, remainder taken from reference TRBV19 and TRBJ2-7, is DGGITQSPKYLFRKEGQNVTLSCEQNLNHDAMYWYRQDPGQGLRLIYYSQIVNDFQKGDIAEGYSVSREKKESFPLTVTSAQKNPTAFYLCASTRGSGEQYFGPGTRLTVT.